This T cell receptor (beta chain) was identified in a study of T cell changes during pregnancy in multiple sclerosis. This clone appeared once. V gave up 5 bases and J gave up 3 bases, with 18 bases separating them. CDR1 SEHNR and CDR2 FQNEAQ come from the germline V gene (reference sequence). This CDR3 spans 16 amino acids. TCRdb's table, derived via immunoSEQ multiplex PCR, lists solely in-frame clones and lacks some. The data contain tens of thousands of clones, 90% to 95% of them singletons. The chain joins TRBV7-9 to TRBJ2-3; a weak D match, TRBD1 (6 bases). The sample here was peripheral blood, taken in the first trimester of pregnancy. The sequence was obtained from a female donor with multiple sclerosis, enrolled in a pregnancy study. The CDR3 region has the DNA TGTGCCAGCAGCCCCCTAACAGGGTGGGGGACAGATACGCAGTATTTT. Encoded protein: CASSPLTGWGTDTQYF.